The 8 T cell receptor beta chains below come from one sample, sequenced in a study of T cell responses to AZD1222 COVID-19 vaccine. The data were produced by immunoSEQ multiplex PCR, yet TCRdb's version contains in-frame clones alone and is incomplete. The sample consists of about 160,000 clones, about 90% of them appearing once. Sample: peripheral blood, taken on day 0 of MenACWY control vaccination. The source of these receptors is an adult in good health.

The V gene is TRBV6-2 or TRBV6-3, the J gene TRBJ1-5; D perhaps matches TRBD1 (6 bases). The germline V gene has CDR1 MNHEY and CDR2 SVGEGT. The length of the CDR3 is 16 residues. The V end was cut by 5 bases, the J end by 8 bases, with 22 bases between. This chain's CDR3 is CASSTQQGYEGKPQHF. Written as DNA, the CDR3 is TGTGCCAGCAGTACACAACAGGGTTATGAGGGAAAGCCCCAGCATTTT.

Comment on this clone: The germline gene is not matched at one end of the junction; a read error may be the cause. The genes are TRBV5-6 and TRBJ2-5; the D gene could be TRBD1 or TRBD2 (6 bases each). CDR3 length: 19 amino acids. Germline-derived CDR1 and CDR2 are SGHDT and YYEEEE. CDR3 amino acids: CACSGQLEGVAGLIETQYF. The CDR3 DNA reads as TGTGCCTGCAGCGGGCAGTTGGAGGGGGTCGCGGGATTAATTGAGACCCAGTACTTC.

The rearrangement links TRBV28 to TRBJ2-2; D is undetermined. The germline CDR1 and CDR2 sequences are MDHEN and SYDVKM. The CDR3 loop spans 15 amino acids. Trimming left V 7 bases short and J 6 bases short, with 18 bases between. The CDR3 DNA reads TGTGCCAGCATCCCATCGGGCAGCTATCCCGGGGAGCTGTTTTTT. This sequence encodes CASIPSGSYPGELFF.

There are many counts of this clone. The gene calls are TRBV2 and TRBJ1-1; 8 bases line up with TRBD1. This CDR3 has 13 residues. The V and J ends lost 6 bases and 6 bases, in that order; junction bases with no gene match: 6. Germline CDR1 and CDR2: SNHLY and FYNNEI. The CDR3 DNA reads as TGTGCCAGCAGCGTCGGACAGGGCTCTGAAGCTTTCTTT. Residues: CASSVGQGSEAFF.

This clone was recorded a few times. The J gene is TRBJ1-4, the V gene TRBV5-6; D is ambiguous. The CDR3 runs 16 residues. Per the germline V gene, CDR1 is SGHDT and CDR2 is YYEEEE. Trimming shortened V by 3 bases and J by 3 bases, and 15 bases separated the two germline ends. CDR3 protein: CASSSGRVEANEKLFF. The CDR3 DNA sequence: TGTGCCAGCAGCTCTGGTCGGGTGGAAGCTAATGAAAAACTGTTTTTT. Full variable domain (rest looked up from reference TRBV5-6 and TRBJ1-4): DAGVTQSPTHLIKTRGQQVTLRCSPKSGHDTVSWYQQALGQGPQFIFQYYEEEERQRGNFPDRFSGHQFPNYSSELNVNALLLGDSALYLCASSSGRVEANEKLFFGSGTQLSVL.

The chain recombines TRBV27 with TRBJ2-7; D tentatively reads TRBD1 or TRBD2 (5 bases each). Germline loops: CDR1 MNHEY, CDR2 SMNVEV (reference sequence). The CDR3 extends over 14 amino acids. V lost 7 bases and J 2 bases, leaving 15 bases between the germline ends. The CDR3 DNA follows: TGTGCCAGCAAGAGCCAGGGACCTACCTACGAGCAGTACTTC. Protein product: CASKSQGPTYEQYF.

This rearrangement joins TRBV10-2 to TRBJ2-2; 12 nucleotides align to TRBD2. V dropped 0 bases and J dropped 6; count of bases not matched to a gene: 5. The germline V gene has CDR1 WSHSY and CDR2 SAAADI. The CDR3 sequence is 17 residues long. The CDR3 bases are TGCGCCAGCAGTGAGTCGCGACTAGCGGGAGTCCCCGGGGAGCTGTTTTTT. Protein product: CASSESRLAGVPGELFF.

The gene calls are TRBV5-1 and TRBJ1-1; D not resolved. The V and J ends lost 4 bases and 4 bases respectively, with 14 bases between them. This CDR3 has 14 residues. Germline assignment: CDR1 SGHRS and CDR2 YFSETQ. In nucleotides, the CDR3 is TGCGCCAGCAGCAAGACGAAGATAGGCACTGAAGCTTTCTTT. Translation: CASSKTKIGTEAFF. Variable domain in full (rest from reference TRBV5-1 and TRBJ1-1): KAGVTQTPRYLIKTRGQQVTLSCSPISGHRSVSWYQQTPGQGLQFLFEYFSETQRNKGNFPGRFSGRQFSNSRSEMNVSTLELGDSALYLCASSKTKIGTEAFFGQGTRLTVV.